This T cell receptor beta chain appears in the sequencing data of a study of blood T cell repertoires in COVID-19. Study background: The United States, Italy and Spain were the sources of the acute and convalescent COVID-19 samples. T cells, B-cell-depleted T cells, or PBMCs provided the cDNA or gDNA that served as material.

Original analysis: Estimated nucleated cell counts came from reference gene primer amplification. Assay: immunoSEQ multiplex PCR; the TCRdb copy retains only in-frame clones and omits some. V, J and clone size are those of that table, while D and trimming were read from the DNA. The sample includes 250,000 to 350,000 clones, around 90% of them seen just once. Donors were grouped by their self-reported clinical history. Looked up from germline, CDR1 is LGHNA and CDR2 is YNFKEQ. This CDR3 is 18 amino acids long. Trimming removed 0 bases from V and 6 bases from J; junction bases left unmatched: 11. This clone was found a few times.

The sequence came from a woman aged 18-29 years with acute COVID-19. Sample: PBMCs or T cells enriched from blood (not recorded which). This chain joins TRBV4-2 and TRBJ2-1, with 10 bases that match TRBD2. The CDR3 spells CASSQEGQSGRARNEQFF. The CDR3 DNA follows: TGTGCCAGCAGCCAAGAGGGTCAAAGCGGGAGGGCCCGCAATGAGCAGTTCTTC.